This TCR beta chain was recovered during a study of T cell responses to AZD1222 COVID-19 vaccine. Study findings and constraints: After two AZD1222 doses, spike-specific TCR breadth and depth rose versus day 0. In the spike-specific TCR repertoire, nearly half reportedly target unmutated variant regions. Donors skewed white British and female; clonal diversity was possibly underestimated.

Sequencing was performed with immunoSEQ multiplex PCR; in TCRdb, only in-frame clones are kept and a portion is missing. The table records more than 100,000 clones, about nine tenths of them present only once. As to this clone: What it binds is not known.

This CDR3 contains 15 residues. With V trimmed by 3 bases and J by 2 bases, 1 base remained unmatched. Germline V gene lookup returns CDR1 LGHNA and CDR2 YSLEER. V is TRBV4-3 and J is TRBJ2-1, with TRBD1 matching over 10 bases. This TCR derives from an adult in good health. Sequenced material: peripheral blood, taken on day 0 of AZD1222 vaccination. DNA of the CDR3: TGCGCCAGCAGCCAGGACAGGGGGACCTACAATGAGCAGTTCTTC. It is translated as CASSQDRGTYNEQFF.